These 28 T cell receptor beta chains were all obtained from the same sample, sequenced in a study of OX40 agonist ivuxolimab in advanced cancers. Clones were read by immunoSEQ multiplex PCR, and TCRdb kept only the in-frame ones, dropping some. In the table there are some 64,000 clones, approximately 80% of which are singletons. This material consisted of CD4+ or CD8+ T cells sorted from blood, taken in a trial of the OX40 agonist ivuxolimab. These receptors were collected from an adult with an advanced solid tumor such as melanoma, head and neck, liver or kidney cancer.

The genes are TRBV5-1 and TRBJ2-3; 7 nucleotides agree with TRBD2. In germline, CDR1 is SGHRS, CDR2 YFSETQ. This CDR3 has 16 amino acids. V shed 3 bases and J 4 bases; nucleotides not matched to a gene: 11. The CDR3 is CASSSRLASGSDTQYF. CDR3 DNA sequence: TGCGCCAGCAGCTCGCGACTAGCATCGGGCTCAGATACGCAGTATTTT.

V gene TRBV5-4 combines with J gene TRBJ2-1, with 9 bases fitting TRBD2. CDR3 length: 14 residues. V lost 4 bases, J lost 5 bases, and 4 bases stayed unmatched. The germline V gene encodes CDR1 SGHNT and CDR2 YYREEE (reference sequence). In DNA, the CDR3 is TGTGCCAGCAGCCTGACTAGCGGAAACAATGAGCAGTTCTTC. This sequence encodes CASSLTSGNNEQFF.

The chain employs TRBV25-1 and TRBJ1-1, with D hard to call. This CDR3 region has 15 residues. The germline V and J ends were trimmed by 0 bases and 4 bases, with 12 bases remaining between them. Looked up from germline, CDR1 is MGHDK and CDR2 is SYGVNS. This CDR3 reads CASSEYRVWGTEAFF. As DNA, the CDR3 is TGTGCCAGCAGTGAATATAGGGTTTGGGGCACTGAAGCTTTCTTT.

CDR3 coding DNA: TGTGCCTGGGGGACAGGGGGCACAGATACGCAGTATTTT. Its translation is CAWGTGGTDTQYF. The rearrangement links TRBV30 to TRBJ2-3; 10 bases map to TRBD1. J was trimmed by 1 base and V by 5 bases; bases with no gene match: 0. The germline gives CDR1 GTSNPN, CDR2 SVGIG (reference sequence). This CDR3 region has 13 residues.

The chain is built from TRBV12-5 and TRBJ2-5; 7 bases agree with TRBD1. Germline CDR1 is LGHNT and CDR2 is FRNRAP. J was trimmed by 4 bases and V by 5 bases; bases with no gene match: 10. The CDR3 length is 15 residues. This CDR3 reads CASGPGNRGGETQYF. The DNA for the CDR3 is TGTGCTAGTGGTCCCGGGAACAGGGGTGGAGAGACCCAGTACTTC.

The V call is TRBV19, the J call TRBJ2-3; the D is unclear. Germline CDR1 and CDR2: LNHDA and SQIVND (reference sequence). The CDR3 is 13 amino acids. V was shortened by 3 bases and J by 3 bases, with 7 bases between the two germline ends. The CDR3 DNA follows: TGTGCCAGTAGTATGTCCCGGACAGATACGCAGTATTTT. This sequence encodes CASSMSRTDTQYF.

The genes are TRBV30 and TRBJ2-7; no clear D gene. CDR1 is GTSNPN and CDR2 is SVGIG in the germline V gene (reference sequence). The CDR3 length is 15 residues. Trimming stripped 2 bases from V and 0 bases from J, with 14 bases between. CDR3 nucleotide sequence: TGTGCCTGGAGTTATAACGGGCCTAGCTCCTACGAGCAGTACTTC. Amino acids: CAWSYNGPSSYEQYF.

The chain joins TRBV5-1 to TRBJ1-3; no reliable D call. Germline lookup yields CDR1 SGHRS and CDR2 YFSETQ. The CDR3 totals 17 residues. Trimming removed 0 bases from V and 0 bases from J, with 13 bases in between. In nucleotides, the CDR3 is TGCGCCAGCAGCTTGGGGCCAGGCGGGCCCTCTGGAAACACCATATATTTT. Translating gives CASSLGPGGPSGNTIYF. The full variable domain, with the rest looked up from reference TRBV5-1 and TRBJ1-3, is KAGVTQTPRYLIKTRGQQVTLSCSPISGHRSVSWYQQTPGQGLQFLFEYFSETQRNKGNFPGRFSGRQFSNSRSEMNVSTLELGDSALYLCASSLGPGGPSGNTIYFGEGSWLTVV.

The chain has TRBV5-1 and TRBJ2-7; 8 bases map to TRBD1. Trimming at V came to 7 bases and at J to 0 bases, leaving 3 bases not matched to a gene. The germline gives CDR1 SGHRS, CDR2 YFSETQ. The CDR3 length is 13 residues. This chain's CDR3 is CASRTGSSYEQYF. Written as DNA, the CDR3 is TGCGCCAGCCGGACAGGGAGCTCCTACGAGCAGTACTTC.

The chain joins TRBV6-1 to TRBJ1-1; 7 positions match TRBD1. The CDR3 runs to 13 residues. The germline V gene encodes CDR1 MNHNS and CDR2 SASEGT. The CDR3 sequence: CVAEFGYRGEAFF. The CDR3, as DNA: TGTGTCGCCGAGTTCGGGTACAGGGGAGAAGCTTTCTTT.

V and J are TRBV28 and TRBJ2-3, with 8 bases that match TRBD1. Trimming cost V 6 bases and J 5 bases; bases outside gene matches: 7. Germline V gene data show CDR1 as MDHEN and CDR2 as SYDVKM. This CDR3 contains 14 residues. As DNA, the CDR3 is TGTGCCAGCAGCTCGACAGGGGATGGAGATACGCAGTATTTT. Encoded protein: CASSSTGDGDTQYF.

The chain joins TRBV5-4 to TRBJ2-6, with 11 bases that match TRBD2. The V and J ends lost 0 bases and 3 bases, in that order; junction bases with no gene match: 2. From germline, CDR1 is SGHNT and CDR2 YYREEE (reference sequence). CDR3 size: 17 residues. The CDR3 DNA is TGTGCCAGCAGCTTGGTAGCGGGAGGGAGTGGGGCCAACGTCCTGACTTTC. It specifies CASSLVAGGSGANVLTF.

This clone was observed a handful of times. V usage is TRBV2 and J usage is TRBJ1-1; unclear D gene. This CDR3 is 14 amino acids long. Germline V CDR1 and CDR2: SNHLY, FYNNEI. V lost 0 bases and J 6 bases, leaving 11 bases between the germline ends. CDR3 in amino acids: CASSEAGPTAEAFF. In DNA, the CDR3 is TGTGCCAGCAGTGAAGCAGGGCCAACGGCTGAAGCTTTCTTT.

Notes on this clone: Additional DNA sequences in this sample encode the identical CDR3. The rearrangement uses TRBV7-2 and TRBJ1-1; TRBD1 matches 10 bases. V dropped 1 base and J dropped 8; count of bases not matched to a gene: 10. The germline gives CDR1 SGHTA, CDR2 FQGNSA. The CDR3 has 16 residues. The CDR3 loop is CASSLGPGADRGEAFF. The DNA of the CDR3 is TGTGCCAGCAGCTTAGGTCCGGGGGCGGACAGGGGGGAAGCTTTCTTT.

This chain uses TRBV19 with TRBJ1-6, with unresolved D. V lost 3 bases and J lost 11, with 14 bases in between. Germline assignment: CDR1 LNHDA and CDR2 SQIVND (reference sequence). The CDR3 has 14 amino acids. The chain's CDR3 is CASSIGQAGAPLHF. The CDR3 DNA sequence: TGTGCCAGTAGTATTGGTCAGGCGGGAGCACCCCTCCACTTT.

The chain uses TRBV9 and TRBJ2-3; 7 nucleotides line up with TRBD2. The trim removed 0 bases at V and 3 bases at J, leaving 4 bases unmatched. The CDR3 totals 15 residues. Germline lookup yields CDR1 SGDLS and CDR2 YYNGEE. CDR3 residues: CASSVGAGLTDTQYF. The CDR3 nucleotides read TGTGCCAGCAGCGTAGGAGCGGGGCTAACAGATACGCAGTATTTT.

This chain links TRBV2 with TRBJ2-1; D uncertain. Germline loops: CDR1 SNHLY, CDR2 FYNNEI. V was trimmed by 8 bases and J by 0 bases, leaving 20 bases between them. The CDR3 length is 17 residues. DNA of the CDR3: TGTGCCAGCGGCCGGCGCGAAGCGCGGAGCTCCTACAATGAGCAGTTCTTC. Translating gives CASGRREARSSYNEQFF. The full variable domain, its missing parts supplied by reference TRBV2 and TRBJ2-1, is EPEVTQTPSHQVTQMGQEVILRCVPISNHLYFYWYRQILGQKVEFLVSFYNNEISEKSEIFDDQFSVERPDGSNFTLKIRSTKLEDSAMYFCASGRREARSSYNEQFFGPGTRLTVL.

The chain links TRBV6-1 to TRBJ1-3, with no clear D. The ends were cut back, 8 bases at V and 0 bases at J, with 14 bases in the middle. Germline V gives CDR1 MNHNS, CDR2 SASEGT. This CDR3 has 15 amino acids. The DNA of the CDR3 is TGTGCCAGCTCCCTAGACCGGAGCTCTGGAAACACCATATATTTT. Translation: CASSLDRSSGNTIYF.

This chain joins TRBV18 and TRBJ1-4; D gene unclear. The CDR3 loop spans 11 amino acids. The germline gives CDR1 KGHSH, CDR2 LQKENI. Trimming took 4 bases from V and 8 from J, leaving 5 bases between them. CDR3 bases: TGTGCCAGCTCACTAAACGAAAAACTGTTTTTT. Its protein product is CASSLNEKLFF.

This chain uses TRBV30 with TRBJ1-3; D gene ambiguous. The CDR3 contains 12 residues. V was trimmed by 3 bases and J by 2 bases, leaving 5 bases between them. CDR1 is GTSNPN and CDR2 is SVGIG in the germline V gene (reference sequence). Here the CDR3 reads CAWRRPGNTIYF. DNA for the CDR3: TGTGCCTGGAGACGGCCTGGAAACACCATATATTTT.

V gene TRBV9 combines with J gene TRBJ2-1, with 7 bases matching TRBD1. CDR1 and CDR2 from the germline V gene are SGDLS and YYNGEE. The CDR3 runs 18 residues. Trimming cost V 0 bases and J 0 bases; bases outside gene matches: 9. CDR3 nucleotides: TGTGCCAGCAGCGTAGGGGGGACAGTGGGCCTCTCCTACAATGAGCAGTTCTTC. Residues: CASSVGGTVGLSYNEQFF.

The CDR3 sequence is CAISASYEQYF. Written as DNA, the CDR3 is TGTGCCATCTCGGCCTCCTACGAGCAGTACTTC. This sequence joins TRBV6-5 and TRBJ2-7, with D hard to call. The CDR3 spans 11 residues. CDR1 MNHEY and CDR2 SVGAGI come from the germline V gene. V was shortened by 10 bases and J by 0 bases, with 7 bases between the two germline ends.

CDR3 region: CASSLEPWSGEQFF. The CDR3 DNA follows: TGCGCCAGCAGCTTGGAACCTTGGAGCGGTGAGCAGTTCTTC. V gene TRBV5-1 combines with J gene TRBJ2-1; weak D call: TRBD2 (5 bases). The CDR3 covers 14 residues. V was pared by 0 bases and J by 9 bases, with 13 bases between. Germline values: CDR1 SGHRS, CDR2 YFSETQ.

The chain combines TRBV15 with TRBJ2-3; 9 bases are shared with TRBD1. The CDR3 length is 15 residues. The V and J ends lost 2 bases and 1 base, in that order; junction bases with no gene match: 1. The germline gives CDR1 LNHNV, CDR2 YYDKDF (reference sequence). CDR3 in DNA: TGTGCCACCAGCAGACGGACAGGGGGCACAGATACGCAGTATTTT. Its protein product is CATSRRTGGTDTQYF.

Comment on this clone: Other DNA sequences in this specimen translate into the identical CDR3. The chain is built from TRBV5-1 and TRBJ2-5; D remains ambiguous. Germline values: CDR1 SGHRS, CDR2 YFSETQ. This CDR3 spans 11 amino acids. Trimming shortened V by 4 bases and J by 1 base, and 2 bases separated the two germline ends. The CDR3 DNA sequence: TGCGCCAGCAGCGCCCAAGAGACCCAGTACTTC. Amino acid sequence: CASSAQETQYF.

This clone was detected only once. The chain recombines TRBV19 with TRBJ2-3, with TRBD2 matching over 10 bases. The ends lost 7 bases at V and 6 bases at J; junction bases unmatched: 16. The CDR3 loop spans 17 amino acids. Germline CDR1 and CDR2: LNHDA and SQIVND (reference sequence). CDR3 sequence: CASTTSGAVFSWDTQYF. CDR3 DNA sequence: TGTGCCAGTACCACTAGCGGGGCCGTTTTCAGTTGGGATACGCAGTATTTT.

The chain links TRBV27 to TRBJ1-2, with D possibly being TRBD1 (6 bases). Trimming took 7 bases from V and 8 from J, leaving 17 bases between them. The CDR3 extends over 13 amino acids. Germline lookup yields CDR1 MNHEY and CDR2 SMNVEV (reference sequence). In nucleotides, the CDR3 is TGTGCCAGCAAGGGGGGGCAGTTTCTAGGCTACACCTTC. Encoded protein: CASKGGQFLGYTF.

The CDR3, as DNA: TGTGCCAGCAGCTTAGACAGGGGATCTAATGAAAAACTGTTTTTT. Protein sequence: CASSLDRGSNEKLFF. The chain is built from TRBV7-2 and TRBJ1-4, with 7 bases identical to TRBD1. Germline loops: CDR1 SGHTA, CDR2 FQGNSA. The CDR3 is 15 amino acids. Trimming removed 1 base from V and 3 bases from J; junction bases left unmatched: 2.